Below, 3 T cell receptor beta chains from the same sample are listed, as sequenced in a study of human CD8 memory T cell subsets. UMI-labeled 5' RACE was the method by which TCR beta libraries were made. TCRdb re-called the 5' RACE reads and shows each CDR3 protein once, DNA omitted. The table gives some 10,000 distinct CDR3 sequences; the top ten clones make up about 22% of it. Specimen: CD8+ stem-like memory T cells (TSCM and TCM) sorted from PBMCs. This sample's subset: stem-like memory CD8 T cells (TSTEM), CCR7+ PD-1- TIGIT-. The origin of the receptors is a human donor in good health.

The chain employs TRBV24-1 and TRBJ2-2; the TRBD2 assignment by TCRdb is unverifiable without DNA. Per germline, CDR1 KGHDR and CDR2 SFDVKD. The CDR3 runs 13 residues. CDR3 amino acids: CATEGGATGELFF.

The chain joins TRBV9 to TRBJ2-5. The CDR3 consists of 14 residues. The germline gives CDR1 SGDLS, CDR2 YYNGEE. CDR3: CASSVNWGQETQYF.

This rearrangement joins TRBV7-8 to TRBJ2-4; without DNA, the TCRdb call of TRBD1 cannot be checked. This CDR3 is built from 17 residues. Germline assignment: CDR1 SGHVS and CDR2 FQNEAQ. The CDR3 sequence: CASSPRGGRLAKNIQYF.